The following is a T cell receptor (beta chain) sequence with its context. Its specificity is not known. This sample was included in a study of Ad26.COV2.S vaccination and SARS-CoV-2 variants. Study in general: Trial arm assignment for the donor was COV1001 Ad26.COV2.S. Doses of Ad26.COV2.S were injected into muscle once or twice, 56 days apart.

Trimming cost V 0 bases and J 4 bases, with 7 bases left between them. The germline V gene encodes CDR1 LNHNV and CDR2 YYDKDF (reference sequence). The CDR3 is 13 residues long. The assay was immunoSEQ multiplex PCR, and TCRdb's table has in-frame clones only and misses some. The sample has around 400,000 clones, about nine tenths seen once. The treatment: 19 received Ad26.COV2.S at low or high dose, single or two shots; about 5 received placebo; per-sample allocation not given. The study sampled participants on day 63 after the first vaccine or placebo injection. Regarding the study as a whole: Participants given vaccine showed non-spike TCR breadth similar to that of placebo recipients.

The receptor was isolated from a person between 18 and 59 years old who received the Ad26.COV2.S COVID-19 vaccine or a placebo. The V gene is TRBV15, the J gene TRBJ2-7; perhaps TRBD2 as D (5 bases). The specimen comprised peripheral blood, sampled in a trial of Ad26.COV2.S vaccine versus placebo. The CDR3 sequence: CATSRERTYEQYF. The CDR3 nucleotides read TGTGCCACCAGCAGAGAGAGGACTTACGAGCAGTACTTC.